The rows below give T cell receptor beta chains drawn from one sample of a study of Graves' ophthalmopathy and Graves' hyperthyroidism. TCRdb re-called the multiplex PCR reads with MiXCR, one entry per CDR3 protein. The table includes 200,000 to 250,000 distinct CDR3 sequences, 25% to 35% detected once. Sequencing used peripheral blood. These receptor sequences come from a man aged 50-60 years with Graves' ophthalmopathy. The conserved cysteine and the conserved F or W are not part of the CDR3 here.

j_call v_call cdr3_aa
TRBJ2-7 TRBV2 ASSLRGEGSYEQY
TRBJ2-2 TRBV6-1 ASSEASGRAGELF
TRBJ2-7 TRBV19 ASSPVARRNYEQY
TRBJ2-7 TRBV20-1 SADGTRGLSEQY
TRBJ2-2 TRBV28 ASSLALALSTGELF
TRBJ2-7 TRBV11-2 ASSLEAQTRYEQY
TRBJ2-7 TRBV19 ASSPSLVGNHEQY
TRBJ2-2 TRBV9 ASSVEDVGRGGELF
TRBJ1-2 TRBV4-2 ASSQDPQKPYGYT
TRBJ2-2 TRBV6-1 ASRGQGNTGELF
TRBJ2-5 TRBV11-2 ASTKTGGQETQY
TRBJ2-5 TRBV7-2 ASSLGLDRETQY
TRBJ2-7 TRBV24-1 ATSYRDYSYEQY
TRBJ1-2 TRBV28 ASSLPAGGYT
TRBJ2-7 TRBV12-3/TRBV12-4 ASSFWGGVRIYEQY
TRBJ2-2 TRBV6-1 ASSAGRLAGELF
TRBJ2-7 TRBV28 ASSPLGVGSVEQY
TRBJ1-1 TRBV5-1 ASSLLTGGLGNTEAF
TRBJ2-7 TRBV7-8 ASSSGLAGVGYEQY
TRBJ1-6 TRBV6-5 ASSLSDNSPLH
TRBJ1-5 TRBV11-2 ASSLRDRGGDQPQH
TRBJ1-1 TRBV9 ASSARGTEAF
TRBJ2-7 TRBV6-1 ASTISPSGGDYEQY
TRBJ2-5 TRBV6-2/TRBV6-3 ASKGRETQY
TRBJ1-2 TRBV6-5 ASSLGDTGWRGYT
TRBJ2-7 TRBV4-3 ASSQVTGNSYEQY
TRBJ2-2 TRBV6-5 ASSWAPARTTGELF
TRBJ1-5 TRBV7-2 ASSPQEGQPQH
TRBJ2-7 TRBV12-3/TRBV12-4 ASRGGAGKSYEQY
TRBJ1-2 TRBV2 ASSLDRGPGSGYT
TRBJ1-5 TRBV28 ASSDRGVIPLGQPQH
TRBJ2-5 TRBV19 ASSISSTRGRETQY
TRBJ2-6 TRBV6-2/TRBV6-3 ASSRTGRSGANVLT
TRBJ2-7 TRBV6-2/TRBV6-3 ASTYGASGSIYEQY
TRBJ1-1 TRBV18 ASSPADRNTEAF
TRBJ2-7 TRBV6-5 ASSYAIGAPEQY
TRBJ1-1 TRBV6-1 ASRERPLVEAF
TRBJ1-2 TRBV12-5 ASGVFGLYGYT
TRBJ2-2 TRBV20-1 SARDPGQGAPSGELF
TRBJ2-5 TRBV12-3/TRBV12-4 ASSFGLGKETQY
TRBJ1-5 TRBV19 ASRTGSINQPQH
TRBJ2-7 TRBV7-6 ASSQDSDYEQY
TRBJ2-7 TRBV27 ASSLSGGSSYEQY
TRBJ2-1 TRBV7-8 ASSRTSGYNEQF
TRBJ2-7 TRBV29-1 SVTGGTDYEQY
TRBJ2-3 TRBV12-3/TRBV12-4 ASSLTPRRGDTQY
TRBJ2-7 TRBV12-3/TRBV12-4 ASSWDENEQY
TRBJ1-2 TRBV12-3/TRBV12-4 ASRTSDREGYT
TRBJ1-1 TRBV7-9 ASSLVEVLNTEAF
TRBJ2-7 TRBV30 AWSVSTGSSYEQY
TRBJ2-2 TRBV15 APPLAASPGELF